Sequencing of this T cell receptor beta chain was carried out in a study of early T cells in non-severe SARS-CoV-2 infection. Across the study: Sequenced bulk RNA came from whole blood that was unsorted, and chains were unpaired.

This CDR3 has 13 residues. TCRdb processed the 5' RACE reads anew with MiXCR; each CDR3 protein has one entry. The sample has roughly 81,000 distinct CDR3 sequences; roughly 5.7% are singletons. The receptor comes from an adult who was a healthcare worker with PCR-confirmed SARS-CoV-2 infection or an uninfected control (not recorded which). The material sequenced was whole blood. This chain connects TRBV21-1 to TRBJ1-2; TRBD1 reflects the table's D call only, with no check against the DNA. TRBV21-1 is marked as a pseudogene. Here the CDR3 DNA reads TGTGCCAGCAGGGGACGGATGAACTATGGCTACACCTTC. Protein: CASRGRMNYGYTF.